The next 8 T cell receptor beta chains were all read from a single sample in a study of T cell clones after liver transplantation. Only in-frame clones appear in the TCRdb table, and some are missing; sequencing was by immunoSEQ multiplex PCR. The data show around 100,000 clones, with roughly four fifths seen just once and around 0.97% held by the top ten. Sample: CD4+ T cells from blood, taken before liver transplant. All receptors come from a human donor who received a liver transplant.

This CDR3 is CASSPGRGTGQETQYF. CDR3 in DNA: TGTGCCAGCAGCCCGGGAAGGGGGACAGGTCAAGAGACCCAGTACTTC. The chain joins TRBV28 to TRBJ2-5, with TRBD1 matching 8 bases. The V gene's germline CDR1 is MDHEN and CDR2 SYDVKM. The CDR3 is 16 residues long. V lost 6 bases and J lost 2; bases outside the gene matches: 11.

The CDR3 region is CASSGVNTGELFF. The CDR3 DNA reads as TGTGCCAGCAGTGGAGTGAACACCGGGGAGCTGTTTTTT. The rearrangement links TRBV6-1 to TRBJ2-2, with D unresolved. Trimming removed 4 bases from V and 1 base from J, with 4 bases in between. Germline V gives CDR1 MNHNS, CDR2 SASEGT. The CDR3 loop spans 13 amino acids.

The chain couples TRBV5-8 to TRBJ2-4, with 10 nucleotides matching TRBD1. The junction had 13 bases not matched to a gene; V was cut back by 5 bases and J by 8 bases. CDR3 length: 16 amino acids. Germline V CDR1 and CDR2: SGHTS, YDEGEE. The CDR3 DNA reads TGTGCCAGCAGGCCCCTAGGCCGGGACAGGGGAGACATTCAGTACTTC. Protein: CASRPLGRDRGDIQYF.

The V and J genes are TRBV7-2 and TRBJ2-3; D call uncertain. The CDR3 spans 14 residues. V lost 5 bases, J lost 1 base, and 10 bases lay in between. Germline CDR1 SGHTA, CDR2 FQGNSA. The CDR3 reads CASSLSGGTDTQYF. CDR3 in DNA: TGTGCCAGCAGCCTGAGTGGGGGCACAGATACGCAGTATTTT.

V and J are TRBV10-3 and TRBJ2-1, with 13 bases fitting TRBD2. The CDR3 has 20 amino acids. Germline CDR1 and CDR2: ENHRY and SYGVKD. Trimming cost V 2 bases and J 0 bases; bases outside gene matches: 10. The DNA for the CDR3 is TGTGCCATCAGTGAGGAGACTGGGACTAGCGGGACCCTCTCCTACAATGAGCAGTTCTTC. Its protein is CAISEETGTSGTLSYNEQFF.

The rearrangement links TRBV30 to TRBJ1-4, with D uncertain. Looked up from germline, CDR1 is GTSNPN and CDR2 is SVGIG (reference sequence). The CDR3 is 14 residues long. V was clipped by 0 bases and J by 7 bases, with 12 bases between them. The CDR3 sequence is CAWSVLGNSEKLFF. The CDR3 bases are TGTGCCTGGAGTGTACTAGGGAATAGTGAAAAACTGTTTTTT. The variable domain in full, with the rest retrieved from reference TRBV30 and TRBJ1-4, is SQTIHQWPATLVQPVGSPLSLECTVEGTSNPNLYWYRQAAGRGLQLLFYSVGIGQISSEVPQNLSASRPQDRQFILSSKKLLLSDSGFYLCAWSVLGNSEKLFFGSGTQLSVL.

The rearrangement joins TRBV6-1 to TRBJ2-5; D is unclear. V was trimmed by 5 bases and J by 1 base, leaving 8 bases between them. The CDR3 is 13 amino acids. Germline V gene data show CDR1 as MNHNS and CDR2 as SASEGT. The DNA of the CDR3 is TGTGCCAGCAGTTGGTCAGTCCAAGAGACCCAGTACTTC. Amino acids: CASSWSVQETQYF.

The chain joins TRBV18 to TRBJ1-1, with D perhaps matching TRBD1 (5 bases). This CDR3 is built from 16 residues. Germline-derived CDR1 and CDR2 are KGHSH and LQKENI. The V end lost 1 base, the J end lost 2 bases, and 14 bases lay between the germline ends. In DNA form, the CDR3 reads TGTGCCAGCTCACCACAGGGGCGAGATCTAAACACTGAAGCTTTCTTT. This codes for CASSPQGRDLNTEAFF.